These 26 T cell receptor beta chains were sequenced from one sample in a study of radiotherapy plus CTLA-4 blockade in lung cancer. Method: immunoSEQ multiplex PCR; TCRdb's copy keeps in-frame clones and lacks some. This sample yields tens of thousands of clones, of which approximately 79% are seen a single time; around 10% belongs to the top ten. The sample here was peripheral blood, taken from a patient treated with radiotherapy plus ipilimumab. These TCRs come from a human donor with non-small cell lung cancer who had stable disease on radiotherapy plus ipilimumab.

There are a few counts of this clone. The J gene is TRBJ2-5, the V gene TRBV10-2; 10 bases line up with TRBD2. The CDR3 is made up of 16 amino acids. With V trimmed by 10 bases and J by 0 bases, 11 bases remained unmatched. Germline CDR1 and CDR2: WSHSY and SAAADI. CDR3 DNA sequence: TGCGCCACCCTGGGACTTAGCGGGGGGAACCAAGAGACCCAGTACTTC. This encodes CATLGLSGGNQETQYF.

This clone was observed many times. The chain uses TRBV6-1 and TRBJ1-5; possible D gene TRBD1, 6 bases. The CDR3 is 15 amino acids. CDR1 is MNHNS, CDR2 SASEGT, per germline. The germline V and J ends were trimmed by 2 bases and 4 bases, with 12 bases remaining between them. The CDR3 sequence is CASSELTGGNQPQHF. The DNA for the CDR3 is TGTGCCAGCAGTGAACTGACAGGAGGAAATCAGCCCCAGCATTTT.

This chain links TRBV5-8 with TRBJ2-3; 12 nucleotides line up with TRBD2. CDR3 length: 16 amino acids. The V and J ends lost 3 bases and 1 base, in that order; junction bases with no gene match: 3. Germline loops: CDR1 SGHTS, CDR2 YDEGEE. CDR3 loop: CASSSASGGGTDTQYF. In nucleotides, the CDR3 is TGTGCCAGCAGCTCCGCTAGCGGGGGGGGCACAGATACGCAGTATTTT.

By frequency in the sample, this clone is medium-sized. V usage is TRBV4-2 and J usage is TRBJ2-7; D may be TRBD2 (5 bases). V lost 5 bases and J 6 bases, leaving 14 bases between the germline ends. Germline V lookup: CDR1 LGHNA, CDR2 YNFKEQ. This CDR3 has 13 amino acids. The CDR3 is CASSGRIEGEQYV. In DNA form, the CDR3 reads TGTGCCAGCAGCGGGCGAATTGAGGGCGAGCAGTACGTC.

This clone was observed a few times. The V gene is TRBV18, the J gene TRBJ1-2; 8 bases line up with TRBD1. Unmatched junction bases numbered 16, after V lost 5 bases and J lost 5 bases. Germline lookup yields CDR1 KGHSH and CDR2 LQKENI. CDR3 length: 17 residues. This chain's CDR3 is CASSDYSRGQTIYGYTF. Written as DNA, the CDR3 is TGTGCCAGCTCAGACTATTCCAGGGGGCAGACGATATATGGCTACACCTTC.

The chain is built from TRBV9 and TRBJ2-3; D gene unclear. The germline V gene encodes CDR1 SGDLS and CDR2 YYNGEE. With 0 bases removed from V and 5 bases from J, the gap between germline ends came to 4 bases. The CDR3 covers 12 residues. The CDR3 protein is CASSVGGDTQYF. The CDR3 coding sequence is TGTGCCAGCAGCGTAGGGGGAGATACGCAGTATTTT.

This clone was seen a few times. This chain connects TRBV29-1 to TRBJ1-1; no clear D gene. V lost 5 bases to trimming and J lost 8 bases, with 21 bases between them. Germline V lookup: CDR1 SQVTM, CDR2 ANQGSEA. CDR3 length equals 14 residues. CDR3 protein: CSVQSTETTSEAFF. In DNA, the CDR3 is TGCAGCGTTCAGTCAACAGAGACCACTTCAGAAGCTTTCTTT.

This clone was picked up a small number of times. The chain has TRBV19 and TRBJ1-2, with D possibly matching TRBD1 (6 bases). Germline-derived CDR1 and CDR2 are LNHDA and SQIVND (reference sequence). The CDR3 has 14 amino acids. V lost 6 bases and J 8 bases, leaving 19 bases between the germline ends. The DNA of the CDR3 is TGTGCCAGTAGCAAGCCCCAGGGGACTGGGGGCTACACCTTC. Amino acids: CASSKPQGTGGYTF.

The chain couples TRBV2 to TRBJ2-7; a possible D gene is TRBD2 (5 bases). Germline V gives CDR1 SNHLY, CDR2 FYNNEI. The CDR3 totals 16 residues. V lost 3 bases and J lost 5, with 20 bases in between. In nucleotides, the CDR3 is TGTGCCAGCAGTGAGGATACCGGGATCCCGAGGGACGAGCAGTACTTC. This sequence encodes CASSEDTGIPRDEQYF.

DNA of the CDR3: TGCGCCAGCAGTGAGACCGGGACAGGGGTCTACAATGAGCAGTTCTTC. Protein product: CASSETGTGVYNEQFF. The V and J genes are TRBV10-2 and TRBJ2-1; 10 nucleotides match TRBD1. Germline V lookup: CDR1 WSHSY, CDR2 SAAADI. CDR3 length: 16 amino acids. V lost 2 bases, J lost 3 bases, and 4 bases stayed unmatched.

This chain joins TRBV19 and TRBJ1-5; D gene unclear. The ends were cut back, 4 bases at V and 11 bases at J, with 18 bases in the middle. The length of the CDR3 is 14 residues. The germline V gene encodes CDR1 LNHDA and CDR2 SQIVND (reference sequence). CDR3 nucleotide sequence: TGTGCCAGTAGTAAGGAGGGCTTGGGAAACACCCAGCATTTT. Translation gives CASSKEGLGNTQHF.

The rearrangement joins TRBV6-1 to TRBJ2-2; weak D call: TRBD2 (6 bases). Trimming removed 5 bases at V and 1 base at J, with 8 bases between. In germline, CDR1 is MNHNS, CDR2 SASEGT. The CDR3 spans 14 residues. CDR3 bases: TGTGCCAGCAGTATTAGCGGGAACACCGGGGAGCTGTTTTTT. Encoded protein: CASSISGNTGELFF.

The V call is TRBV5-1, the J call TRBJ1-1, with D possibly being TRBD1 (5 bases). The CDR3 length is 18 residues. In germline, CDR1 is SGHRS, CDR2 YFSETQ. V lost 0 bases, J lost 5 bases, and 23 bases lay in between. DNA for the CDR3: TGCGCCAGCAGCTTGGAATTGCGAACCGCCAGGGTAGAGACTGAAGCTTTCTTT. Translated, it gives CASSLELRTARVETEAFF.

The V gene is TRBV6-1, the J gene TRBJ1-1, with D possibly being TRBD1 (6 bases). The V gene lost 4 bases and the J gene lost 7 bases, with 13 bases spanning the gap. CDR3 length equals 13 residues. From germline, CDR1 is MNHNS and CDR2 SASEGT. Here the CDR3 DNA reads TGTGCCAGCAGTGTTGGACAGCTGCTTGAAGCTTTCTTT. As protein: CASSVGQLLEAFF.

This chain links TRBV6-1 with TRBJ1-5; 7 bases map to TRBD1. V lost 5 bases, J lost 7 bases, and 8 bases stayed unmatched. Germline loops: CDR1 MNHNS, CDR2 SASEGT. The CDR3 contains 14 residues. The CDR3, as DNA: TGTGCCAGCAGTTCCAGACAGGGTGGGCAGCCCCAGCATTTT. Protein: CASSSRQGGQPQHF.

This clone was seen more than once but under ten times. V usage is TRBV4-1 and J usage is TRBJ1-3, with D perhaps TRBD1 (5 bases). The germline gives CDR1 MGHRA, CDR2 YSYEKL. V lost 4 bases, J lost 4 bases, and 11 bases lay in between. The CDR3 totals 14 residues. DNA for the CDR3: TGCGCCAGCAGCCCCCGGGACCGAGGAAACACCATATATTTT. Translated, it gives CASSPRDRGNTIYF.

CDR3 amino acids: CASSRDRGRRLAGELFF. The CDR3 region has the DNA TGTGCCAGCAGCAGGGACAGGGGGCGAAGATTAGCCGGGGAGCTGTTTTTT. V is TRBV5-6 and J is TRBJ2-2; TRBD1 matches at 12 bases. The germline gives CDR1 SGHDT, CDR2 YYEEEE. The CDR3 spans 17 residues. V was pared by 4 bases and J by 6 bases, with 10 bases of the junction left unmatched.

In nucleotides, the CDR3 is TGCGCCAGCAGCCAAGTGGGGCCTTATAGCAATCAGCCCCAGCATTTT. Its protein product is CASSQVGPYSNQPQHF. This sequence joins TRBV4-1 and TRBJ1-5; tentative D call: TRBD1 (5 bases). CDR3 length: 16 amino acids. Looked up from germline, CDR1 is MGHRA and CDR2 is YSYEKL. V lost 1 base and J lost 0, with 10 bases in between.

The chain combines TRBV5-1 with TRBJ1-2; TRBD1 is a possible D gene (5 bases). The CDR3 spans 14 residues. CDR1 is SGHRS, CDR2 YFSETQ, per germline. V was shortened by 4 bases and J by 3 bases, with 13 bases between the two germline ends. In DNA, the CDR3 is TGCGCCAGCAGCCCAAAGGACAAATACTATGGCTACACCTTC. The encoded protein is CASSPKDKYYGYTF.

This clone was recorded once. The chain couples TRBV18 to TRBJ2-5, with D possibly being TRBD2 (5 bases). V was clipped by 0 bases and J by 5 bases, with 10 bases between them. This CDR3 is built from 14 residues. The germline gives CDR1 KGHSH, CDR2 LQKENI. CDR3 residues: CASSPPPGGETQYF. The DNA for the CDR3 is TGTGCCAGCTCACCACCGCCAGGAGGCGAGACCCAGTACTTC.

The V and J genes are TRBV28 and TRBJ1-2; weak D call: TRBD1 (5 bases). The CDR3 sequence is 15 residues long. From germline, CDR1 is MDHEN and CDR2 SYDVKM. Between the trimmed V and J ends, which lost 1 base and 6 bases, there was a span of 15 bases. CDR3 sequence: CASSLFWGPSNGYTF. DNA for the CDR3: TGTGCCAGCAGTTTATTTTGGGGACCCTCAAATGGCTACACCTTC.

This clone was recorded a few times. The rearrangement joins TRBV15 to TRBJ1-6, with D perhaps matching TRBD1 (5 bases). Germline lookup yields CDR1 LNHNV and CDR2 YYDKDF (reference sequence). Trimming took 0 bases from V and 5 from J, leaving 8 bases between them. The CDR3 runs 15 residues. Here the CDR3 DNA reads TGTGCCACCAGCAGAGATGACAGAGATAATTCACCCCTCCACTTT. This translates into CATSRDDRDNSPLHF.

This clone was detected only once. The V call is TRBV14, the J call TRBJ2-7, with unresolved D. V lost 1 base and J 3 bases, leaving 10 bases between the germline ends. The CDR3 is made up of 14 amino acids. The V gene's germline CDR1 is SGHDN and CDR2 FVKESK. The CDR3 spells CASSQASAYYEQYF. The CDR3 nucleotides read TGTGCCAGCAGCCAAGCCAGCGCCTACTACGAGCAGTACTTC. The whole variable domain, remainder taken from reference TRBV14 and TRBJ2-7, is EAGVTQFPSHSVIEKGQTVTLRCDPISGHDNLYWYRRVMGKEIKFLLHFVKESKQDESGMPNNRFLAERTGGTYSTLKVQPAELEDSGVYFCASSQASAYYEQYFGPGTRLTVT.

CDR3: CASSTTWTGGGYGYTF. The CDR3, as DNA: TGTGCCAGTAGTACGACATGGACAGGGGGCGGCTATGGCTACACCTTC. The V and J genes are TRBV19 and TRBJ1-2; TRBD1 aligns across 11 bases. Germline V gives CDR1 LNHDA, CDR2 SQIVND (reference sequence). Trimming removed 4 bases from V and 4 bases from J; junction bases left unmatched: 8. The CDR3 runs to 16 residues.

The CDR3 spells CASSLTAGNTEAFF. The CDR3 nucleotides are TGCGCCAGCAGCTTGACCGCAGGGAACACTGAAGCTTTCTTT. The chain couples TRBV5-1 to TRBJ1-1; D ambiguous. This CDR3 spans 14 amino acids. CDR1 and CDR2 from the germline V gene are SGHRS and YFSETQ. Trimming shortened V by 1 base and J by 1 base, and 8 bases separated the two germline ends.

The CDR3 loop is CASSLALGRTDTQYF. CDR3 in DNA: TGTGCCAGCAGCTTAGCCCTGGGACGGACAGATACGCAGTATTTT. The chain combines TRBV7-6 with TRBJ2-3; either TRBD1 or TRBD2 may supply D (5 bases each). Trimming removed 0 bases from V and 3 bases from J, with 10 bases in between. The germline V gene has CDR1 SGHVS and CDR2 FNYEAQ. CDR3 length equals 15 residues.